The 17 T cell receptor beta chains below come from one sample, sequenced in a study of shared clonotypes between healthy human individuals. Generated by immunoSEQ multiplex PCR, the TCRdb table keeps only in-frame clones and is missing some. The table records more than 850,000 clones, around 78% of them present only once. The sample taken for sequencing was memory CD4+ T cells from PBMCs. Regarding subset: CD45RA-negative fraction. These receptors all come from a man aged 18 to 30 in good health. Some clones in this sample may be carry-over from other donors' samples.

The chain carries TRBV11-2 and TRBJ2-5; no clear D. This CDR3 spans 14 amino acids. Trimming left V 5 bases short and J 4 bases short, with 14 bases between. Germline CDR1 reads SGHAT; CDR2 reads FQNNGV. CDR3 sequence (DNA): TGTGCCAGCAGCCTCAGAAGATTAGGAGAGACCCAGTACTTC. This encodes CASSLRRLGETQYF.

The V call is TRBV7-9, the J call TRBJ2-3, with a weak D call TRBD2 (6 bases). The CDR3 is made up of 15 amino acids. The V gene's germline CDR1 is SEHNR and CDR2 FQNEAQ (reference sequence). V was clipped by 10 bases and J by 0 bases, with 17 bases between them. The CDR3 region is CAISDTGLSTDTQYF. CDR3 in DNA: TGTGCCATCTCAGATACGGGACTCAGCACAGATACGCAGTATTTT.

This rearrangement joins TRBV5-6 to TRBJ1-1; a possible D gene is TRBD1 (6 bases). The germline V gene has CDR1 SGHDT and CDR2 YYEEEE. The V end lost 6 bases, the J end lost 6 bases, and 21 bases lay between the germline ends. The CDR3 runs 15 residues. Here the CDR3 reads CASTLEGGRRAEAFF. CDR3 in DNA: TGTGCCAGCACCCTGGAGGGGGGGCGCCGGGCTGAAGCTTTCTTT.

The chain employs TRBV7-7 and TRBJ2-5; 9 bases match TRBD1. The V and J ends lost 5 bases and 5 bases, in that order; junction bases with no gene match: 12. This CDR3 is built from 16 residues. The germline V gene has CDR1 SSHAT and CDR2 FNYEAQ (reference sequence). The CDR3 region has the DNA TGTGCCAGCAGCCGCACCGGGACAGGGTTAGGGGAGACCCAGTACTTC. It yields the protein CASSRTGTGLGETQYF.

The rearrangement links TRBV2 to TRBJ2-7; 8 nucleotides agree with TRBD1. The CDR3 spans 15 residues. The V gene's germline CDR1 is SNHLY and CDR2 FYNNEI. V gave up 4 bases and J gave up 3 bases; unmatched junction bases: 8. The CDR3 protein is CASSGGQGWDYEQYF. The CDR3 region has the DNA TGTGCCAGCAGTGGAGGACAGGGATGGGACTACGAGCAGTACTTC.

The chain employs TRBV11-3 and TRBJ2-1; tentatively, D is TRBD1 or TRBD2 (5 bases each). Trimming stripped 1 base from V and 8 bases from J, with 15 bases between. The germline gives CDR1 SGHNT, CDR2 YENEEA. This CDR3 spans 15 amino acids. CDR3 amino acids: CASSLGGRDWDEQFF. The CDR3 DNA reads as TGTGCCAGCAGCTTAGGGGGACGGGATTGGGATGAGCAGTTCTTC.

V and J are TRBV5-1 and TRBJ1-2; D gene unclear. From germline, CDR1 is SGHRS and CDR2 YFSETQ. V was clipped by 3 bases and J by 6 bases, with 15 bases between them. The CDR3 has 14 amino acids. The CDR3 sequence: CASSSTGRRDGYTF. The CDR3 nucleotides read TGCGCCAGCAGCTCGACGGGGAGACGGGATGGCTACACCTTC.

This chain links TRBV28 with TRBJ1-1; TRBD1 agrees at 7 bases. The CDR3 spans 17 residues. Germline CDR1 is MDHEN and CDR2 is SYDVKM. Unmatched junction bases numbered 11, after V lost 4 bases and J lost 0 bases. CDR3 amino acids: CASSSGVGGGLNTEAFF. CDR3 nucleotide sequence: TGTGCCAGCAGTTCCGGAGTAGGGGGCGGGTTGAACACTGAAGCTTTCTTT.

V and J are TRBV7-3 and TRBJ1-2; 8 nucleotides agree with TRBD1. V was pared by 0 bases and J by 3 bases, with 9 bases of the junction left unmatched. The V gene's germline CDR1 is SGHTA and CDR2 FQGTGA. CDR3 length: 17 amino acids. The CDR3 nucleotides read TGTGCCAGCAGCTTAACAGGACAGGGCTCCCGGGACTATGGCTACACCTTC. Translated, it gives CASSLTGQGSRDYGYTF.

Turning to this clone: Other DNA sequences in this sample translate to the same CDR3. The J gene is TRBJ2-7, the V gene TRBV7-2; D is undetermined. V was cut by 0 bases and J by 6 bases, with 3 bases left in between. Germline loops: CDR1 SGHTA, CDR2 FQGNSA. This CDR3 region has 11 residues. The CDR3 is CASSLAAEQYF. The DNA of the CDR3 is TGTGCCAGCAGCTTAGCAGCCGAGCAGTACTTC.

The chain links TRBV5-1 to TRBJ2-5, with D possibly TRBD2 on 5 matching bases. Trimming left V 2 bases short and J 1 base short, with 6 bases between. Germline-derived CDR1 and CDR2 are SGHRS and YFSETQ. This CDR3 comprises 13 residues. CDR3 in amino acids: CASSFSVQETQYF. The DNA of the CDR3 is TGCGCCAGCAGCTTTAGCGTCCAAGAGACCCAGTACTTC. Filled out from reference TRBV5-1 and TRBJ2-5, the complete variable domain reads KAGVTQTPRYLIKTRGQQVTLSCSPISGHRSVSWYQQTPGQGLQFLFEYFSETQRNKGNFPGRFSGRQFSNSRSEMNVSTLELGDSALYLCASSFSVQETQYFGPGTRLLVL.

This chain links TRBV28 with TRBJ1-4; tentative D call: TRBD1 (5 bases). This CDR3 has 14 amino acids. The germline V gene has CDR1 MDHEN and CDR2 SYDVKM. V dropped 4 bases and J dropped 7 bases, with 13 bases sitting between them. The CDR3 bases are TGTGCCAGCAGTTCCCCCGGGACGGCTGAAAAACTGTTTTTT. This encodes CASSSPGTAEKLFF.

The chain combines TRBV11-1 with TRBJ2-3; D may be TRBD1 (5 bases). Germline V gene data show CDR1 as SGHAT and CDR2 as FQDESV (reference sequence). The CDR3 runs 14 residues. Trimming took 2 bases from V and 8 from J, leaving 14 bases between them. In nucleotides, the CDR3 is TGTGCCAGCAGCTTAATTAGGACAACTCCTACGCAGTATTTT. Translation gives CASSLIRTTPTQYF.

The CDR3 region is CASSWKDVGREYF. CDR3 sequence (DNA): TGTGCCAGCAGTTGGAAAGACGTCGGCCGGGAGTACTTC. The rearrangement links TRBV14 to TRBJ2-7; D call uncertain. With 6 bases removed from V and 11 bases from J, the gap between germline ends came to 20 bases. Germline V gene lookup returns CDR1 SGHDN and CDR2 FVKESK. The CDR3 consists of 13 residues.

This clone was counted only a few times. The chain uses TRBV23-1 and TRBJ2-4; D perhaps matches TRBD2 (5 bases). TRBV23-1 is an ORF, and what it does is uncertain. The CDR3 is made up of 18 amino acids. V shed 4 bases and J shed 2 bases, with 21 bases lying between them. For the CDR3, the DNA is TGCGCCAGCAGTCTTTCTACGACCTCTAGCAACTCCAAAAACATTCAGTACTTC. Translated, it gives CASSLSTTSSNSKNIQYF.

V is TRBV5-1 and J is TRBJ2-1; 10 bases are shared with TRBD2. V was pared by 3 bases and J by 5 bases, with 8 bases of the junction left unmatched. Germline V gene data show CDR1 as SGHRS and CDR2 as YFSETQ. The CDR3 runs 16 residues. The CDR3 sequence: CASSSAPGLANNEQFF. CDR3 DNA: TGCGCCAGCAGCTCTGCCCCGGGACTAGCGAACAATGAGCAGTTCTTC. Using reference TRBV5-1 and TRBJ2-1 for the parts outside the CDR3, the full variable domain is KAGVTQTPRYLIKTRGQQVTLSCSPISGHRSVSWYQQTPGQGLQFLFEYFSETQRNKGNFPGRFSGRQFSNSRSEMNVSTLELGDSALYLCASSSAPGLANNEQFFGPGTRLTVL.

In DNA form, the CDR3 reads TGTGCCAGCAGTTACGACGGCCACGACTACGAGCAGTACTTC. Its protein is CASSYDGHDYEQYF. The chain links TRBV6-5 to TRBJ2-7; D call uncertain. The V end was cut by 2 bases, the J end by 3 bases, with 11 bases between. Germline V gene lookup returns CDR1 MNHEY and CDR2 SVGAGI. The CDR3 sequence is 14 residues long.